Measured by frequency, the clone carrying this TCR beta chain is medium-sized. As yet, its antigen is unknown. Following a re-call of the 10x single-cell sequencing reads, TCRdb has one entry per CDR3 protein and lacks DNA. In total, the table holds about a thousand distinct CDR3 sequences. The entry originates in a study of CD8 T cells in cerebrospinal fluid in Alzheimer's disease. Study outcomes and limitations: EBV-specific TCRs in cerebrospinal fluid reportedly do not establish a causal EBV–Alzheimer's link. Expanded clones of at least 3% were commoner in Alzheimer's patients than healthy subjects.

In germline, CDR1 is SGHTA, CDR2 FQGNSA. This CDR3 is built from 16 residues. The chain joins TRBV7-2 to TRBJ2-3; no DNA is available, so the TRBD1 call from TCRdb remains unchecked. Sequenced: cerebrospinal fluid. This sequence was found in a human donor in good health. The CDR3 reads CASSPQTGTVTDTQYF.